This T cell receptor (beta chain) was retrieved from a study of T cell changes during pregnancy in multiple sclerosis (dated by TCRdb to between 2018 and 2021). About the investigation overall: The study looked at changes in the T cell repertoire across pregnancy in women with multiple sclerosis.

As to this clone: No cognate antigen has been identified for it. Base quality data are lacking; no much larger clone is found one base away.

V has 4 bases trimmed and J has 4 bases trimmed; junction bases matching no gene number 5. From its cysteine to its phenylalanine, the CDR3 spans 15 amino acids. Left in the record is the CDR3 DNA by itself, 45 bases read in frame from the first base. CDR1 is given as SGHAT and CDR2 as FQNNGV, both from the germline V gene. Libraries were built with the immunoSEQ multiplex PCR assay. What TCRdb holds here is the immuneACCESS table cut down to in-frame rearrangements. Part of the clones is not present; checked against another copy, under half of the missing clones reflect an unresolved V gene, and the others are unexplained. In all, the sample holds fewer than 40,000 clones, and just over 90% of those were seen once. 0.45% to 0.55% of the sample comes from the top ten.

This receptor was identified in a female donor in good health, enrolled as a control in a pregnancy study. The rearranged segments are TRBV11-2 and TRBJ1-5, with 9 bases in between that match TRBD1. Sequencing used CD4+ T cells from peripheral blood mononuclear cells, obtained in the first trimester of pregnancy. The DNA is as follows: TGTGCCAGCAGCTCTACAGGGGGCGCGAATCAGCCCCAGCATTTT. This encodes CASSSTGGANQPQHF. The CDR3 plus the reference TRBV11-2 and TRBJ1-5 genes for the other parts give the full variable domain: EAGVAQSPRYKIIEKRQSVAFWCNPISGHATLYWYQQILGQGPKLLIQFQNNGVVDDSQLPKDRFSAERLKGVDSTLKIQPAKLEDSAVYLCASSSTGGANQPQHFGDGTRLSIL.